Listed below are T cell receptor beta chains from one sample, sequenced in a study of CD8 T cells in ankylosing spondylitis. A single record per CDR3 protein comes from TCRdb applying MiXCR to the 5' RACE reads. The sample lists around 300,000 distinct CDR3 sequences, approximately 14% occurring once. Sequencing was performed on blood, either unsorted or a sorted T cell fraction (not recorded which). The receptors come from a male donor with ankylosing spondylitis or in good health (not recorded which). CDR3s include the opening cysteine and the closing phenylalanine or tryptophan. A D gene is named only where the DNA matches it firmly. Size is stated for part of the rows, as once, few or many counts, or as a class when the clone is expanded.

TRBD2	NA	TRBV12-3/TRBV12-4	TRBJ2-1	CASARGEAYNEQFF	TGTGCCAGCGCGCGGGGGGAGGCCTACAATGAGCAGTTCTTC
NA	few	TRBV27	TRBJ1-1	CASSPAAAGTEAFF	TGTGCCAGCAGTCCAGCGGCGGCCGGCACTGAAGCTTTCTTT
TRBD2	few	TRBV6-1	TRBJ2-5	CASSEGALREGETQYF	TGTGCCAGCAGTGAAGGTGCACTCCGGGAGGGAGAGACCCAGTACTTC
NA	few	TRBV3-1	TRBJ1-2	CASSQDLKGANYGYTF	TGTGCCAGCAGCCAAGATCTAAAGGGGGCTAACTATGGCTACACCTTC
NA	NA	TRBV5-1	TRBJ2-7	CASSSRAEGPYEQYF	TGCGCCAGCAGCAGCCGGGCGGAGGGGCCCTACGAGCAGTACTTC
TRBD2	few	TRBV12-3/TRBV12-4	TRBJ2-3	CASSLDVGGSRRTDTQYF	TGTGCCAGCAGTTTAGACGTAGGCGGGAGCCGGAGGACAGATACGCAGTATTTT
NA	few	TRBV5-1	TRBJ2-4	CASSLPSDIQYF	TGCGCCAGCAGCCTGCCCTCAGACATTCAGTACTTC
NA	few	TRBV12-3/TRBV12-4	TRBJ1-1	CASSFGGRTEAFF	TGTGCCAGCAGTTTCGGGGGGAGGACTGAAGCTTTCTTT
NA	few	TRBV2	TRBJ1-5	CASRADGSNQPQHF	TGTGCCAGCAGGGCCGATGGGTCGAATCAGCCCCAGCATTTT
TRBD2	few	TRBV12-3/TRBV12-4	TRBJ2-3	CASSSSSGGDTQYF	TGTGCCAGCAGTTCTTCTAGCGGAGGAGATACGCAGTATTTT
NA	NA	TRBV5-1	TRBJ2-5	CASSLANRAETQYF	TGCGCCAGCAGCTTGGCCAACAGGGCAGAGACCCAGTACTTC
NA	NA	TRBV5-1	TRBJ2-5	CASRRDGQETQYF	TGCGCCAGCAGGCGGGACGGGCAAGAGACCCAGTACTTC
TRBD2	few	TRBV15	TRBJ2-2	CATSRDGWREGPSNTGELFF	TGTGCCACCAGCAGAGATGGTTGGCGGGAGGGCCCTTCAAACACCGGGGAGCTGTTTTTT
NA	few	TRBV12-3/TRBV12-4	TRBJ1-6	CASSAGSPYSPLHF	TGTGCCAGCAGTGCAGGGTCCCCGTATTCACCCCTCCACTTT
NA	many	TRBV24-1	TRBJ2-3	CATSDFADTDTQYF	TGTGCCACCAGTGATTTCGCCGACACAGATACGCAGTATTTT
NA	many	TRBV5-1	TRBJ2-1	CASSLASSFYNEQFF	TGCGCCAGCAGCTTGGCTAGCAGCTTCTACAATGAGCAGTTCTTC
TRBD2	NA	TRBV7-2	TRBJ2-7	CASSTGPAGVYEQYF	TGTGCCAGCAGCACTGGACCGGCGGGAGTCTACGAGCAGTACTTC
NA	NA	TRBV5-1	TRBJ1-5	CASSSEGYSNQPQHF	TGCGCCAGCAGCTCCGAGGGGTATAGCAATCAGCCCCAGCATTTT
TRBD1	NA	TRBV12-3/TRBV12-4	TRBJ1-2	CASWTGLWGYTF	TGTGCCAGCTGGACAGGCCTCTGGGGCTACACCTTC
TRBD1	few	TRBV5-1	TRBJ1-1	CASSLEPGGNTEAFF	TGCGCCAGCAGCTTGGAACCAGGGGGCAACACTGAAGCTTTCTTT
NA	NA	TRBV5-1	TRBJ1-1	CASSFLDMNTEAFF	TGCGCCAGCAGCTTTTTAGACATGAACACTGAAGCTTTCTTT
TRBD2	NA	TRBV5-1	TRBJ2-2	CASSYSGEDTGELFF	TGCGCCAGCAGCTATAGCGGGGAAGACACCGGGGAGCTGTTTTTT
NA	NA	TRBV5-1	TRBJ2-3	CASSLQPADTDTQYF	TGCGCCAGCAGCTTACAGCCTGCAGACACAGATACGCAGTATTTT
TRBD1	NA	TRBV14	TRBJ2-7	CASSQEGRRGPREQYF	TGTGCCAGCAGCCAAGAGGGGCGCAGGGGGCCTCGAGAGCAGTACTTC
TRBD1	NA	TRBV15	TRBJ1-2	CATSRGPGQGSGYGYTF	TGTGCCACCAGCAGGGGACCGGGACAGGGATCTGGCTATGGCTACACCTTC
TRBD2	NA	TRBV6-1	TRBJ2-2	CASSERGDFTGELFF	TGTGCCAGCAGTGAGCGGGGGGACTTCACCGGGGAGCTGTTTTTT
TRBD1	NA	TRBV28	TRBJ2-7	CASSLWQGVSSYEQYF	TGTGCCAGCAGTTTATGGCAGGGGGTGAGCTCCTACGAGCAGTACTTC
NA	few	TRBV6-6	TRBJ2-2	CASSSDLAGELFF	TGTGCCAGCAGTTCTGATCTGGCCGGGGAGCTGTTTTTT
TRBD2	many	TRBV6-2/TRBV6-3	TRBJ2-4	CASRVLAAKNIQYF	TGTGCCAGCAGGGTACTAGCGGCCAAAAACATTCAGTACTTC
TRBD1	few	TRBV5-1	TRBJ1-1	CASQGQGALEAFF	TGCGCCAGCCAGGGACAGGGGGCACTTGAAGCTTTCTTT
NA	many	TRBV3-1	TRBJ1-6	CASSQDSTSSYSPLHF	TGTGCCAGCAGCCAAGATAGTACGAGTTCGTATTCACCCCTCCACTTT
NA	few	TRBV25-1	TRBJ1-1	CASSEYQGSEAFF	TGTGCCAGCAGTGAGTATCAGGGTTCCGAAGCTTTCTTT
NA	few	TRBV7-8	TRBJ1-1	CASSLLAGGSTEAFF	TGTGCCAGCAGCTTATTGGCGGGGGGGAGTACTGAAGCTTTCTTT
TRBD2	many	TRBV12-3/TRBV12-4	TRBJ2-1	CASGGLAGNEQFF	TGTGCCAGCGGGGGACTAGCGGGTAATGAGCAGTTCTTC
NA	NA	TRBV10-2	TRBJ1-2	CASRQGDYGYTF	TGCGCCAGCAGACAGGGCGACTATGGCTACACCTTC
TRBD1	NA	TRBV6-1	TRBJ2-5	CASSGGTATVQTQYF	TGTGCCAGCAGTGGAGGGACAGCGACGGTGCAGACCCAGTACTTC
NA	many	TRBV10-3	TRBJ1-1	CAISERGTEAFF	TGTGCCATCAGTGAGAGGGGGACTGAAGCTTTCTTT
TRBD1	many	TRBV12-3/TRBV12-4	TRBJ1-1	CASSPGQVSNTEAFF	TGTGCCAGCAGTCCCGGACAGGTTTCGAACACTGAAGCTTTCTTT
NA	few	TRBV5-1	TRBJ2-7	CASSPDRYGRYEQYF	TGCGCCAGCAGCCCCGACAGGTATGGACGGTACGAGCAGTACTTC
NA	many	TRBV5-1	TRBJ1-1	CASSLEIENTEAFF	TGCGCCAGCAGCTTGGAGATAGAGAACACTGAAGCTTTCTTT
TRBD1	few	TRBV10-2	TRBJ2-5	CASRTKNRGQETQYF	TGCGCCAGCAGAACAAAAAACAGGGGCCAAGAGACCCAGTACTTC
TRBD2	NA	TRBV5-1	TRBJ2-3	CASSIIRAGVSPDTQYF	TGCGCCAGCAGCATAATCAGAGCGGGAGTAAGTCCAGATACGCAGTATTTT
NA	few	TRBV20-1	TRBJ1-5	CSALRGFNQPQHF	TGCAGTGCCTTACGAGGGTTCAATCAGCCCCAGCATTTT
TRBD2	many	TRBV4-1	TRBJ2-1	CASSQLAGQHNEQFF	TGCGCCAGCAGCCAACTAGCGGGGCAACACAATGAGCAGTTCTTC
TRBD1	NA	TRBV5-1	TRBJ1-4	CASRLTGQEEKLFF	TGCGCCAGCAGACTGACAGGGCAGGAAGAAAAACTGTTTTTT
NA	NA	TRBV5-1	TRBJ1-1	CASSLGLNDSPEAFF	TGCGCCAGCAGCTTGGGCCTCAATGACAGTCCTGAAGCTTTCTTT